A selection of T cell receptor beta chains follows, all from one sample in a study of T cell responses to AZD1222 COVID-19 vaccine. The repertoire was sequenced with immunoSEQ multiplex PCR; TCRdb's copy has only in-frame clones and lacks some. The sample yields about 94,000 clones, roughly 85% seen once. The sample here was peripheral blood, taken 28 days after the second AZD1222 dose. The receptors shown here come from an adult who received the AZD1222 COVID-19 vaccine. The CDR3 runs from the conserved cysteine through the conserved F or W. D genes are given only for firm matches. The size field is filled for only some rows; it gives once, few, many or a size class.

cdr3_length,d_call,v_call,j_call,clone_size,cdr3_nt,cdr3_aa
14,NA,TRBV16,TRBJ1-3,NA,TGTGCCAGCAGCCAATCGATGACGAGTCACACCATATATTTT,CASSQSMTSHTIYF
12,NA,TRBV4-1,TRBJ2-7,few,TGCGCCAGCAGCCAAGCGGGCCCTGAGCAGTACTTC,CASSQAGPEQYF
16,NA,TRBV7-8,TRBJ1-4,NA,TGTGCCAGCGGCGAGAGGGGGGGCCGTATTAATGAAAAACTGTTTTTT,CASGERGGRINEKLFF
13,NA,TRBV12-3/TRBV12-4,TRBJ2-1,NA,TGTGCCACCACAGTGATTGGGCACAATGAGCAGTTCTTC,CATTVIGHNEQFF
15,NA,TRBV9,TRBJ2-5,NA,TGTGCCAGCAGCCCAGGTGGGGGAGGACGGGAGACCCAGTACTTC,CASSPGGGGRETQYF
12,TRBD1,TRBV30,TRBJ2-4,NA,TGTGCCTGGGAGGGGGCGGGAAACATTCAGTACTTC,CAWEGAGNIQYF
15,NA,TRBV7-3,TRBJ2-3,NA,TGTGCCAGCAGCTTAAACAGGGGGAGGGTAGATACGCAGTATTTT,CASSLNRGRVDTQYF
16,TRBD1,TRBV28,TRBJ1-6,once,TGTGCCAGCAGTTTACAACAGGGGAGAGGTAATTCACCCCTCCACTTT,CASSLQQGRGNSPLHF
15,TRBD2,TRBV6-2/TRBV6-3,TRBJ2-1,NA,TGTGCCAGCAGTTCTGGGCTAGCGGGAGGTGATGAGCAGTTCTTC,CASSSGLAGGDEQFF
14,NA,TRBV7-3,TRBJ2-3,NA,TGTGCCAGCAGCTCTCGGGGCAAAACAGATACGCAGTATTTT,CASSSRGKTDTQYF
13,NA,TRBV3-1/TRBV3-2,TRBJ2-7,NA,TGTGCCAGCACTGCCAGCGGGTTCTACGAGCAGTACTTC,CASTASGFYEQYF
15,TRBD2,TRBV27,TRBJ2-1,NA,TGTGCCAGCAGATCGGGACTAGCCTCTTGGAATGAGCAGTTCTTC,CASRSGLASWNEQFF
16,NA,TRBV28,TRBJ1-3,few,TGTGCCAGCAGTTCCCTCCGCGGGCCATCTGGAAACACCATATATTTT,CASSSLRGPSGNTIYF
15,TRBD2,TRBV7-9,TRBJ2-1,NA,TGTGCCAGCAGGACTAGCGGGGGACCCTACAATGAGCAGTTCTTC,CASRTSGGPYNEQFF
16,NA,TRBV28,TRBJ1-5,once,TGTGCCAGCAGCGTCGGAGTTCGAGGGAACAATCAGCCCCAGCATTTT,CASSVGVRGNNQPQHF
12,TRBD2,TRBV25-1,TRBJ2-7,NA,TGTGCCAGCAGTGCGGGAGGATACGAGCAGTACTTC,CASSAGGYEQYF
17,NA,TRBV18,TRBJ1-5,NA,TGTGCCAGCTCACCCGACGGGGGCGCGAGGGACAATCAGCCCCAGCATTTT,CASSPDGGARDNQPQHF
15,TRBD2,TRBV9,TRBJ2-1,NA,TGTGCCAGCAGCGTATCGCGGGGGGGCTACAATGAGCAGTTCTTC,CASSVSRGGYNEQFF
13,TRBD1,TRBV7-2,TRBJ1-2,NA,TGTGCCAGCAGCTCTGGGACAGGTTCCGGCTACACCTTC,CASSSGTGSGYTF
15,NA,TRBV3-1/TRBV3-2,TRBJ2-7,NA,TGTGCCAGCAGCCAAGCCGGAGACAGGCCCCACGAGCAGTACTTC,CASSQAGDRPHEQYF
17,NA,TRBV7-2,TRBJ2-1,NA,TGTGCCAGCAGCTTAGGTCGGGGGTTAAGCTCCTACAATGAGCAGTTCTTC,CASSLGRGLSSYNEQFF
13,NA,TRBV7-9,TRBJ1-1,NA,TGTGCCAGCAGCTTAACTTTGAACACTGAAGCTTTCTTT,CASSLTLNTEAFF
12,NA,TRBV6-4,TRBJ1-2,NA,TGTGCCAGCAGGGCTCTAGCCTATGGCTACACCTTC,CASRALAYGYTF
15,TRBD1,TRBV19,TRBJ2-1,NA,TGTGCCAGTAGTATCACAGGGGGCGACTACAATGAGCAGTTCTTC,CASSITGGDYNEQFF
16,TRBD1,TRBV2,TRBJ1-2,few,TGTGCCAGCAGGGAGGGGACAGGGGTCCCGAGCTATGGCTACACCTTC,CASREGTGVPSYGYTF
15,TRBD1,TRBV11-2,TRBJ2-7,NA,TGTGCCAGCAGATCCCCCCGGGACAGACAATACGAGCAGTACTTC,CASRSPRDRQYEQYF
14,NA,TRBV19,TRBJ1-1,NA,TGTGCCAGTATTGGTGGGCCATTGAACACTGAAGCTTTCTTT,CASIGGPLNTEAFF
14,NA,TRBV3-1/TRBV3-2,TRBJ1-2,NA,TGTGCCAGCTCTTTCGGCAGCCGAGGAGATGGCTACACCTTC,CASSFGSRGDGYTF
17,NA,TRBV3-1/TRBV3-2,TRBJ1-6,NA,TGTGCCAGCAGCCAAAGATGGGTTGACAGGTCGGGCTCACCCCTCCACTTT,CASSQRWVDRSGSPLHF
12,NA,TRBV4-2,TRBJ2-7,NA,TGTGCCAGCAGCCCATTGAAGGGTGAGCAGTACTTC,CASSPLKGEQYF
14,NA,TRBV7-2,TRBJ2-5,NA,TGTGCCAGCAGCCCCAGACAGATCCAAGAGACCCAGTACTTC,CASSPRQIQETQYF
16,TRBD1,TRBV15,TRBJ2-7,once,TGTGCCACCAGCCGGGACAGGGGGCTGGCTTCCTACGAGCAGTACTTC,CATSRDRGLASYEQYF
15,NA,TRBV9,TRBJ2-5,NA,TGTGCCAGCAGCCAAACACAAGGGGGTTACGAGACCCAGTACTTC,CASSQTQGGYETQYF
15,TRBD2,TRBV18,TRBJ2-3,NA,TGTGCCAGCTCACCTCTGGGGGGGAAGGCAGATACGCAGTATTTT,CASSPLGGKADTQYF
12,NA,TRBV9,TRBJ2-5,NA,TGTGCCAGCAGCGGGCCCAAAGAGACCCAGTACTTC,CASSGPKETQYF
14,TRBD2,TRBV18,TRBJ2-1,NA,TGTGCCAGCTCACCAGGACTAGCGGACAATGAGCAGTTCTTC,CASSPGLADNEQFF
12,NA,TRBV28,TRBJ1-2,NA,TGTGCCTTGGGGGGAGGGGCTCATGGCTACACCTTC,CALGGGAHGYTF
13,NA,TRBV7-3,TRBJ1-2,NA,TGTGCCAGCAGCTTGGAGGGGCAGAGGGGCTACACCTTC,CASSLEGQRGYTF
12,NA,TRBV30,TRBJ1-4,NA,TGTGCCCGGGGAGGGAATAATGAAAAACTGTTTTTT,CARGGNNEKLFF
16,TRBD1,TRBV5-1,TRBJ1-4,NA,TGCGCCAGCAGCTTTAACCGACAGGGGGCCGGTGAAAAACTGTTTTTT,CASSFNRQGAGEKLFF
12,TRBD2,TRBV6-5,TRBJ2-7,once,TGTGCCAGCAGTCAGCGGGAGTCGGTGCAGTACTTC,CASSQRESVQYF
15,TRBD1,TRBV28,TRBJ1-2,NA,TGTGCCACTCCGCTTCCGGGACAGGGGATCGAGGGCTACACCTTC,CATPLPGQGIEGYTF
19,NA,TRBV28,TRBJ1-1,NA,TGTGCCAGCAGCTTTCTAGTGGGCCTGGGGGGAGGAAAGTGGACTGAAGCTTTCTTT,CASSFLVGLGGGKWTEAFF
17,NA,TRBV12-2,TRBJ2-5,once,TGTGCAAGTCGCTTGCCCCCTGGTGAGACACCACAAGAGACCCAGTACTTC,CASRLPPGETPQETQYF
15,NA,TRBV7-8,TRBJ2-7,NA,TGTGCCAGCAGCGGGTACAGGGTGGACGGCTACGAGCAGTACTTC,CASSGYRVDGYEQYF
14,NA,TRBV2,TRBJ1-2,NA,TGTGCCAGCAGTGAATGGATGGGAGTCTATGGCTACACCTTC,CASSEWMGVYGYTF
12,NA,TRBV29-1,TRBJ2-1,NA,TGCAGCGTTGAACTTCGGGATTATGAGCAGTTCTTC,CSVELRDYEQFF
14,TRBD1,TRBV10-2,TRBJ2-7,NA,TGCGCCAGCAGTGAAGACAGGGAAGGCTACGAGCAGTACTTC,CASSEDREGYEQYF
17,NA,TRBV4-1,TRBJ2-7,NA,TGCGCCAGCAGCCTTTTTCTCGGGATTAAGAGCTCCTACGAGCAGTACTTC,CASSLFLGIKSSYEQYF
15,NA,TRBV21-1,TRBJ2-7,few,NA,CARAFVAGGSYEQYF